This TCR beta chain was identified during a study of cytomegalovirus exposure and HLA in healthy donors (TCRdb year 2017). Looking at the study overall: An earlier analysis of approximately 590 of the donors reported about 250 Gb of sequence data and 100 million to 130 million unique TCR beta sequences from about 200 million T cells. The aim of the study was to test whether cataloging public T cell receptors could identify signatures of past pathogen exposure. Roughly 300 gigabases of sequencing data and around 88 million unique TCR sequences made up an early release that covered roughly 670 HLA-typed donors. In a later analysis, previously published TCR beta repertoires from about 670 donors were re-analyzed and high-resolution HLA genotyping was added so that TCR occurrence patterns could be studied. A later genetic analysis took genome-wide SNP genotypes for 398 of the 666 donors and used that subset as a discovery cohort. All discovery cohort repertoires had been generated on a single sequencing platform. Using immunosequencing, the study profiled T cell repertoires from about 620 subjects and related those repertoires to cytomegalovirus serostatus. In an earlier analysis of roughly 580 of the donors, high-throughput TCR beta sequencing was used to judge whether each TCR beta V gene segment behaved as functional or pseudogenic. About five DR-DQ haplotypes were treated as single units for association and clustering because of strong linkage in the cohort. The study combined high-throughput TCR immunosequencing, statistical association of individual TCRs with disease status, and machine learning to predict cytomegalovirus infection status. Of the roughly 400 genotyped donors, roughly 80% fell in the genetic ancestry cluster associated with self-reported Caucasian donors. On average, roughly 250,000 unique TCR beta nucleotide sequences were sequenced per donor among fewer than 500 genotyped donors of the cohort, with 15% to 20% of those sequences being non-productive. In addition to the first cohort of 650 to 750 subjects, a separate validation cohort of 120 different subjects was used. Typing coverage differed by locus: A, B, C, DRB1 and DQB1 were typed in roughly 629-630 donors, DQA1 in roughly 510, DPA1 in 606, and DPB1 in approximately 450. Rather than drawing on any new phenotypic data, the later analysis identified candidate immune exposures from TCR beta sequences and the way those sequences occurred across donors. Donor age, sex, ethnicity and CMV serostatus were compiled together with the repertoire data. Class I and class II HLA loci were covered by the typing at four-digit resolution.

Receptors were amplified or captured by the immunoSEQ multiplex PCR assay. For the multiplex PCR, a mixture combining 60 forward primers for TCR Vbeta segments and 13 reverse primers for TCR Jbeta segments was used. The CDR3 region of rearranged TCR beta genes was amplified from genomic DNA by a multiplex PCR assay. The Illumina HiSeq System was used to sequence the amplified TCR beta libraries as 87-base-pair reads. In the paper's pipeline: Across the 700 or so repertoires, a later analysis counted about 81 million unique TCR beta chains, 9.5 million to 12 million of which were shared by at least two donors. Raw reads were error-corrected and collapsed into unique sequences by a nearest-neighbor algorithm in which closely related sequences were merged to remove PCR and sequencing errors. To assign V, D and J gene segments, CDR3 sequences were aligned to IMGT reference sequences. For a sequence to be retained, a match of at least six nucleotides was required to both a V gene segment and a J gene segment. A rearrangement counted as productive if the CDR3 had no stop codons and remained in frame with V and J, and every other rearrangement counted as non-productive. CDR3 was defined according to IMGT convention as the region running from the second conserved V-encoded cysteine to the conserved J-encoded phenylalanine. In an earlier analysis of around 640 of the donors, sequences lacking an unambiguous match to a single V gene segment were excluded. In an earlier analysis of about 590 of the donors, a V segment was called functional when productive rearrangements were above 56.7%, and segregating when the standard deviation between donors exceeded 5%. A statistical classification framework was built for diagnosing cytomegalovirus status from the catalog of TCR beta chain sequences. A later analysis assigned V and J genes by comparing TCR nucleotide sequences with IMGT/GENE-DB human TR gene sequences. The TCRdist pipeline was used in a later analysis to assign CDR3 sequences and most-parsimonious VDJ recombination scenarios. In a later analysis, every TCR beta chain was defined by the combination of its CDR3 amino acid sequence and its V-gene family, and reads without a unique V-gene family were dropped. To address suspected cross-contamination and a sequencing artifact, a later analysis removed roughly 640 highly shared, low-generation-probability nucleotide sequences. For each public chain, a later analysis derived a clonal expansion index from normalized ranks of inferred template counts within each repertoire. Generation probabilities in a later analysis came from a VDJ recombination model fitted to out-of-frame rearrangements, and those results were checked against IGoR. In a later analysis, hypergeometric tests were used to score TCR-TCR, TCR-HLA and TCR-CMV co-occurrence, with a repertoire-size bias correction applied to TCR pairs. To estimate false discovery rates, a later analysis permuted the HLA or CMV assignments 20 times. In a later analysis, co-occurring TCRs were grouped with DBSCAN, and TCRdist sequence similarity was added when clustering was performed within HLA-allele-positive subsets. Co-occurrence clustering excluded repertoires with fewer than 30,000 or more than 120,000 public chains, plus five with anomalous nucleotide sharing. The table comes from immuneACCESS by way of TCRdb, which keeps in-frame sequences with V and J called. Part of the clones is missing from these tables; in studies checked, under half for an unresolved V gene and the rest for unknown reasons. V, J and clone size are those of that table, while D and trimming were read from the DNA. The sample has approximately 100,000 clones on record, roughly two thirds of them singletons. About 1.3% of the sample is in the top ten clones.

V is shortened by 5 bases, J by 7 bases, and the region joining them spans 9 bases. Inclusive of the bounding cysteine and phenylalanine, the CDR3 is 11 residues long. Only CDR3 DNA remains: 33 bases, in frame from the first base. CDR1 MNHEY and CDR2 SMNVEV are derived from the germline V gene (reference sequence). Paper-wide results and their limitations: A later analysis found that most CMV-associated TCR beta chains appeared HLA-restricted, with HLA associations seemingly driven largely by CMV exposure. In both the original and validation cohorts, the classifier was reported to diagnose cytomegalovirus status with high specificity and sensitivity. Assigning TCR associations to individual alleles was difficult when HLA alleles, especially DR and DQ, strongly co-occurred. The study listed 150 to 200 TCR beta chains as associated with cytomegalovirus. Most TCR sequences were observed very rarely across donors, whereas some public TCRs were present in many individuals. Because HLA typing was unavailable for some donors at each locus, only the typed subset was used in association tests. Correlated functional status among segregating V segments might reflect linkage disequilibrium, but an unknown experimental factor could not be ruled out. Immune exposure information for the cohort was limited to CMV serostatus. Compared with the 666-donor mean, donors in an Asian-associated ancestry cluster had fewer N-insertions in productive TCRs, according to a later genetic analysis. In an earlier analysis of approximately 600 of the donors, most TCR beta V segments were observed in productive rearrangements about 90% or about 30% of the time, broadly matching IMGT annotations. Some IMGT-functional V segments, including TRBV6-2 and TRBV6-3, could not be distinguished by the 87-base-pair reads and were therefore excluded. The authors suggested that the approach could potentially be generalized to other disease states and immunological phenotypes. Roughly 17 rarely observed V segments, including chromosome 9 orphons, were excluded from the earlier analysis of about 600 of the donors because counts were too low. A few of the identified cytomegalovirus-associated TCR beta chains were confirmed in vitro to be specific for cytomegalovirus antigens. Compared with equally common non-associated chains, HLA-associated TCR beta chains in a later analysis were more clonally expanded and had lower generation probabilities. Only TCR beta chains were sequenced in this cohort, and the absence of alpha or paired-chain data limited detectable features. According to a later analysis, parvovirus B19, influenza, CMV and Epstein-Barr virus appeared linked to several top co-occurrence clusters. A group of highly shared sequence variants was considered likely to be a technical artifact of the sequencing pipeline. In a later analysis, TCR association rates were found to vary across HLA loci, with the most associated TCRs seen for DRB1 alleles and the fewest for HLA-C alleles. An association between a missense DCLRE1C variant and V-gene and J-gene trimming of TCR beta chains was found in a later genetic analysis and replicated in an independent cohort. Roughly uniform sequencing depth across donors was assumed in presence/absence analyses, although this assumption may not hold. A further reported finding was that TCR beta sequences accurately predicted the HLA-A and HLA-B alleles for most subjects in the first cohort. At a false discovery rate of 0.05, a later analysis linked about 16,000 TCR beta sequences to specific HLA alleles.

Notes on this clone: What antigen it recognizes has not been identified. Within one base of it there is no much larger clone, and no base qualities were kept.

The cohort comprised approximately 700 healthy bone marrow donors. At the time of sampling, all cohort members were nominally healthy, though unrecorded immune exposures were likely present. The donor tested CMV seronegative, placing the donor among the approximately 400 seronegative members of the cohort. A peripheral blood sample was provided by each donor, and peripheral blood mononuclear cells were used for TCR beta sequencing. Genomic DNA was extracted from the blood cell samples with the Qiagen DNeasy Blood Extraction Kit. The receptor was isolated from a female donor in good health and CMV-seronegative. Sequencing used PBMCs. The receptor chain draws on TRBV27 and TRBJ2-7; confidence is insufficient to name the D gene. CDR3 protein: CASSRANEQYF. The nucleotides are TGTGCCAGCAGTCGTGCTAATGAGCAGTACTTC.